This T cell receptor (beta chain) stems from a study of T-cell reconstitution after alpha-beta-depleted transplantation in children (dated by TCRdb to the mid-2010s). Turning to the overall study: Using TCR repertoire profiling, the study quantitatively followed how T-cell immune reconstitution unfolded in children after TCRalphabeta/CD19-depleted allogeneic hematopoietic cell transplantation. Study-level results and caveats: Over subsequent months, a decline in hyperexpanded clone frequencies was noted, and after one year, T-cell counts and TCRbeta diversity were mostly ascribed to newly produced T cells. The apparently early recovery of alphabetaT-cell counts about two months after transplant reportedly depended on only several hundred rapidly expanded clones that came from non-depleted graft cells. The high TCRbeta diversity at day 60 in some patients was ascribed to recipient T cells and intrathymic progenitors that had survived conditioning.

According to the germline V gene, CDR1 reads MNHEY and CDR2 reads SVGAGI. V and J are trimmed by 5 bases and 8 bases, and the gene matches miss 4 bases of the junction. The CDR3, from cysteine to phenylalanine, totals 13 residues. Solely the CDR3 DNA is kept, with 39 bases framed from the first base. The table lists this clonotype with many counts. This clone's antigen is unknown. Qualities for individual bases were not recorded, and no much larger clone is one base off. Library preparation used PCR. Sequenced on an Illumina HiSeq 2500. Molecular barcoding was employed in the preparation of TCR libraries, with unique molecular identifiers being used to normalize TCRbeta repertoire quantification. Using fastp trimming at Q25 and MiXCR clonotype assembly, TCRdb reanalyzed the public sequencing data and kept in-frame beta chains. Merged by CDR3 protein, the rows form single entries marked with the most common genes and DNA. Recorded for this sample are hundreds of thousands of distinct CDR3 sequences; under 15% of them occurred a single time. 2% to 2.5% of the sample rests with the top ten.

This specimen's treatment or condition label, per the study, means: allogeneic hematopoietic cell transplantation with graft depleted of TCRalphabeta T cells and CD19 B cells. TCRalphabeta/CD19-depleted allogeneic hematopoietic cell grafts were given to the transplant recipients, all of whom were children. The specimen was PBMCs, mostly from graft donor cells, collected 360 days after TCRalphabeta/CD19-depleted stem cell transplant. This TCR derives from a male patient between 5 and 17 years old who had a stem cell transplant for acute myeloid leukemia, so the T cells may come from the graft donor. Rearrangement joined TRBV6-5 to TRBJ1-4, with 8 bases matching TRBD1. The CDR3 sequence is CASSPGQEEKLFF. The sequence in DNA is TGTGCCAGCAGTCCGGGACAGGAGGAAAAACTGTTTTTT.